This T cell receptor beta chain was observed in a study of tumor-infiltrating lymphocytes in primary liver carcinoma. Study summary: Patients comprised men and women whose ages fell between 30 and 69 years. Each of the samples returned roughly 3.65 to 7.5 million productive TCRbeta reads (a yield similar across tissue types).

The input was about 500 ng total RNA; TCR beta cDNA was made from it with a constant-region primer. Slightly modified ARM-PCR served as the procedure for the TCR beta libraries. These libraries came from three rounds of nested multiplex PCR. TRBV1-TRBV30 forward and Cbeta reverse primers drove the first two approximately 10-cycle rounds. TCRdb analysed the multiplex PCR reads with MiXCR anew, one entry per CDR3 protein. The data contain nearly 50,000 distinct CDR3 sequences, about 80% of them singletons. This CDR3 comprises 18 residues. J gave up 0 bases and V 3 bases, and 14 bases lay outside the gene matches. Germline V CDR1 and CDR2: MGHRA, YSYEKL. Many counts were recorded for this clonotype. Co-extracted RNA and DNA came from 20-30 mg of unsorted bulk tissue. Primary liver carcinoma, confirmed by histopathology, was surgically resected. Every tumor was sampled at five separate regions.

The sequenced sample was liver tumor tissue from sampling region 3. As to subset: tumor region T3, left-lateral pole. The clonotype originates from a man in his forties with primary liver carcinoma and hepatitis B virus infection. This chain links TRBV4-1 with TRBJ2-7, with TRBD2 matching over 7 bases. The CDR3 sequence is CASSQGPLLGGSSYEQYF. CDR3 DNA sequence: TGCGCCAGCAGCCAGGGACCCTTGTTGGGGGGGAGCTCCTACGAGCAGTACTTC.